This T cell receptor (beta chain) appears in the sequencing data of a study of cytomegalovirus exposure and HLA in healthy donors. Study-level information: The study's early data release held about 85 million unique TCRs from HLA-typed donors.

Primers for the PCR totalled 60 Vbeta and 13 Jbeta. Clones were sequenced by immunoSEQ multiplex PCR, and TCRdb holds only the in-frame ones, with some missing. The sample contains tens of thousands of clones, 65% to 80% of which appear only once. Remarks on this clone: Its antigen is not known.

Study results and caveats: Within an earlier analysis, most TCR beta V segments proved productive either about 90% or about 30% of the time. A later analysis showed TCR association rates differing by HLA locus, peaking at DRB1 and lowest at HLA-C.

From germline, CDR1 is GTSNPN and CDR2 SVGIG (reference sequence). V dropped 3 bases and J dropped 1; count of bases not matched to a gene: 8. The CDR3 is made up of 17 amino acids. Sequenced: PBMCs. V usage is TRBV30 and J usage is TRBJ2-2; TRBD2 aligns across 10 bases. The clonotype comes from a man aged 40-49 years in good health and CMV-seropositive. Here the CDR3 DNA reads TGTGCCTGGAGATCCACTAGCGGGGTGGGGAACACCGGGGAGCTGTTTTTT. Translating gives CAWRSTSGVGNTGELFF.